This T cell receptor (beta chain) appears in the sequencing data of a study of blood T cell repertoires in COVID-19. Generated by immunoSEQ multiplex PCR, the TCRdb table keeps only in-frame clones and is missing some. Counted here are about 90,000 clones, approximately 80% occurring once; the ten biggest clones make up about 13%. CDR1 is SNHLY, CDR2 FYNNEI, per germline. The CDR3 spans 11 residues. Trimming took off 6 bases at V and 5 bases at J, with 5 bases between the two ends. The source material was peripheral blood. The sequence derives from a human donor in a cohort sampled during active COVID-19. V and J are TRBV2 and TRBJ2-1, with D hard to call. The CDR3 bases are TGTGCCAGCAGCGTTCACAATGAGCAGTTCTTC. Encoded protein: CASSVHNEQFF.